The 15 T cell receptor beta chains below come from one sample, sequenced in a study of CD4 and CD8 cells across lung adenocarcinoma regions. From the PCR reads, TCRdb called clonotypes with MiXCR, one entry per CDR3 protein. The profile shows tens of thousands of distinct CDR3 sequences, over 40% of them singletons. The sequencing sample was made of CD4+ T cells from the center of a lung tumor. Receptors were obtained from a male donor with lung adenocarcinoma. The CD4 and CD8 labels of this study may be unreliable.

This clonotype has only one observation. The junction departs from germline at one end; a sequencing error may be responsible. The rearrangement joins TRBV6-1 to TRBJ2-4; 8 bases agree with TRBD2. TRBJ2-3 explains the end of the DNA better; the J call may be wrong. Germline CDR1 MNHNS, CDR2 SASEGT. The CDR3 is 15 amino acids. The CDR3 DNA reads TGTGCCAGCATCCAGGCGGGGGGAGCCAAAGATACTCAGTATTTT. Amino acids: CASIQAGGAKDTQYF.

This clonotype was observed at least ten times. DNA of the CDR3: TGTGCCAGCAACCTCCGGGAAGAGATGTGGCTAGCGGGAGGGAAGAAGGAGACCCAGTACTTC. Its translation: CASNLREEMWLAGGKKETQYF. The genes are TRBV6-2 or TRBV6-3 and TRBJ2-5; the match to TRBD2 covers 12 bases. J was trimmed by 5 bases and V by 7 bases; bases with no gene match: 26. The CDR3 runs 21 residues. CDR1 and CDR2 from the germline V gene are MNHEY and SVGEGT.

The chain has TRBV10-3 and TRBJ2-2; D perhaps matches TRBD2 (5 bases). Trimming removed 11 bases from V and 16 bases from J, with 32 bases in between. CDR3 length: 15 residues. From germline, CDR1 is ENHRY and CDR2 SYGVKD. The CDR3 sequence is CAPGFQEVSTETQFF. As DNA, the CDR3 is TGTGCCCCCGGGTTCCAGGAGGTGAGCACCGAGACGCAGTTTTTT.

J is TRBJ1-4 and V is TRBV4-1; no definite D call. Per germline, CDR1 MGHRA and CDR2 YSYEKL. The CDR3 extends over 16 amino acids. V dropped 4 bases and J dropped 2 bases, with 14 bases sitting between them. The CDR3 DNA follows: TGCGCCAGCAGCCGTAGAAACCTGGTTACTAATGAAAAACTGTTTTTT. It specifies CASSRRNLVTNEKLFF.

The gene calls are TRBV4-1 and TRBJ2-3; a possible D gene is TRBD2 (6 bases). V gave up 0 bases and J gave up 5 bases, with 15 bases separating them. Germline V gene sequence: CDR1 MGHRA, CDR2 YSYEKL. CDR3 length: 16 amino acids. The CDR3 coding sequence is TGCGCCAGCAGCCAAGATCCCAGGGTGGGAGGAGATACGCAGTATTTT. Its protein is CASSQDPRVGGDTQYF.

A note on this clonotype: One end of the junction does not line up with germline, which may come from a read error. The V and J genes are TRBV27 and TRBJ2-3; 11 bases agree with TRBD2. The germline gives CDR1 MNHEY, CDR2 SMNVEV (reference sequence). This CDR3 contains 16 residues. Here the CDR3 reads CASSPLSGRAKNTQYF. The CDR3 nucleotides read TGTGCCAGCAGTCCACTTAGCGGGAGGGCCAAGAACACGCAGTATTTC.

Within the sample, this clonotype is medium-sized. The chain employs TRBV27 and TRBJ2-1; D is unresolved. This CDR3 has 16 amino acids. The germline CDR1 and CDR2 sequences are MNHEY and SMNVEV (reference sequence). V was shortened by 0 bases and J by 0 bases, with 9 bases between the two germline ends. The CDR3 here is CASSLSGSSSYNEQFF. CDR3 sequence (DNA): TGTGCCAGCAGTTTATCGGGGTCGAGCTCCTACAATGAGCAGTTCTTC.

This clonotype was found a few times. This chain uses TRBV4-1 with TRBJ2-1; a possible D gene is TRBD2 (5 bases). Per the germline V gene, CDR1 is MGHRA and CDR2 is YSYEKL. V dropped 6 bases and J dropped 0 bases, with 12 bases sitting between them. This CDR3 region has 15 residues. The DNA for the CDR3 is TGCGCCAGCAGTCGAACTAGTTCCTCCTACAATGAGCAGTTCTTC. It specifies CASSRTSSSYNEQFF.

As regards this clonotype: One junction end disagrees with the germline gene, perhaps due to a read error. J is TRBJ2-3 and V is TRBV10-1; the D call may be TRBD1 or TRBD2 (5 bases each). The CDR3 length is 15 residues. Germline V CDR1 and CDR2: WNHNN, SYGVQD (reference sequence). The CDR3 protein is CASVEGKAATNTQYF. Here the CDR3 DNA reads TGCGCCAGCGTTGAGGGGAAGGCAGCCACAAATACGCAGTATTTC.

The rearrangement joins TRBV7-3 to TRBJ1-1; 7 bases fit TRBD1. J was trimmed by 6 bases and V by 5 bases; bases with no gene match: 9. The CDR3 has 14 amino acids. The germline CDR1 and CDR2 sequences are SGHTA and FQGTGA. The CDR3 loop is CASSAGRGSPEAFF. In nucleotides, the CDR3 is TGTGCCAGCAGCGCGGGCAGGGGGAGTCCTGAAGCTTTCTTT.

The rearrangement uses TRBV28 and TRBJ2-3; TRBD1 aligns across 8 bases. The V gene's germline CDR1 is MDHEN and CDR2 SYDVKM. This CDR3 region has 15 residues. V dropped 6 bases and J dropped 4; count of bases not matched to a gene: 9. CDR3 residues: CASSNRGQDSDTQYF. CDR3 nucleotide sequence: TGTGCCAGCAGCAACAGGGGACAGGACTCAGATACGCAGTATTTT.

On this clonotype itself: At one boundary the junction diverges from the germline segment, which might be a read error. The rearrangement joins TRBV6-5 to TRBJ2-1; D is undetermined. The CDR3 is 16 residues long. CDR1 is MNHEY, CDR2 SVGAGI, per germline. CDR3 in DNA: TGTGCCAGCAGTTACCTAGAGGATGGCTGCTCAAATGCGCAGTATTTC. It translates to CASSYLEDGCSNAQYF.

Only one count was recorded for this clonotype. At one end, the junction sequence differs from germline, possibly due to a read error. This rearrangement joins TRBV6-1 to TRBJ2-1; D perhaps matches TRBD2 (5 bases). The CDR3 has 14 residues. Germline values: CDR1 MNHNS, CDR2 SASEGT. Here the CDR3 DNA reads TGTGCCAGCAGGGTCTGTGCGAACGCCGGGGAGCAGTTTTTC. Translation: CASRVCANAGEQFF.

In this sample, this clonotype turned up a few times. The chain joins TRBV6-1 to TRBJ1-1, with no clear D. The V gene's germline CDR1 is MNHNS and CDR2 SASEGT. This CDR3 is 13 amino acids long. Trimming stripped 6 bases from V and 3 bases from J, with 11 bases between. This chain's CDR3 is CASRIDGYTEAFF. In nucleotides, the CDR3 is TGTGCCAGCAGAATTGACGGGTACACTGAAGCTTTCTTT.

V gene TRBV15 combines with J gene TRBJ2-3, with D tentatively TRBD2 (5 bases). V lost 2 bases, J lost 1 base, and 13 bases lay in between. There are 16 residues in the CDR3. Germline CDR1 is LNHNV and CDR2 is YYDKDF (reference sequence). The DNA for the CDR3 is TGTGCCACCAGCAGACCGAGCGTGGAGGGCACAGATACGCAGTATTTT. This gives the protein CATSRPSVEGTDTQYF.